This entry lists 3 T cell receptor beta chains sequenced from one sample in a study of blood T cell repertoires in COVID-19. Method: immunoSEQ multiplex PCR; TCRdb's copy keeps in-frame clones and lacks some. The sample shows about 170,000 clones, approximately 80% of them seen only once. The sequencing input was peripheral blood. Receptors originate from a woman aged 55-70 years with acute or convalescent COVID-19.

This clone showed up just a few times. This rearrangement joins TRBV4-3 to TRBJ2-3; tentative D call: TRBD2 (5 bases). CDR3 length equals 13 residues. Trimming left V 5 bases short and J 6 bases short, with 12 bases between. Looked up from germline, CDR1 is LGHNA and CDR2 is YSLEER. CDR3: CASSSLRGDTQYF. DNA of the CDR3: TGCGCCAGCAGCTCTTTAAGAGGGGATACGCAGTATTTT.

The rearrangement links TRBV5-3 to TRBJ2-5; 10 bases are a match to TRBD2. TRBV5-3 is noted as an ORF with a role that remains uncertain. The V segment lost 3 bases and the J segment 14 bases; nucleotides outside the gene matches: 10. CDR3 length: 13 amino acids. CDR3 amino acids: CARSSICGLADYF. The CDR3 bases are TGTGCCAGAAGCTCTATTTGCGGACTAGCGGATTACTTC.

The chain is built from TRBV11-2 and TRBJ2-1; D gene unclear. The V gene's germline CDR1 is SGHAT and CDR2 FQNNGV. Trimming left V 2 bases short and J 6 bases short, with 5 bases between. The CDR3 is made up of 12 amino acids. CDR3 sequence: CASSLFFNEQFF. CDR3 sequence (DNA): TGTGCCAGCAGCTTATTCTTCAATGAGCAGTTCTTC. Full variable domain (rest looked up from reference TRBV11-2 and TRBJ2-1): EAGVAQSPRYKIIEKRQSVAFWCNPISGHATLYWYQQILGQGPKLLIQFQNNGVVDDSQLPKDRFSAERLKGVDSTLKIQPAKLEDSAVYLCASSLFFNEQFFGPGTRLTVL.